One sample yielded the 18 T cell receptor beta chains listed below, sequenced in a study of shared clonotypes between healthy human individuals. Cells designated naive CD8 were CD45RO-negative and were positively selected for CCR7, with terminally differentiated effector memory CD45RA+ cells excluded. The method was immunoSEQ multiplex PCR; TCRdb's version includes in-frame clones alone and lacks a portion of them. This sample has about 2.2 million clones, with about 94% found just once. Specimen: naive CD8+ T cells from PBMCs. The receptors were sampled from a young man in good health. Some clones in this sample may be carry-over from other donors' samples.

The V call is TRBV6-5, the J call TRBJ2-3; unclear D gene. The germline V gene encodes CDR1 MNHEY and CDR2 SVGAGI. V lost 3 bases to trimming and J lost 3 bases, with 13 bases between them. The CDR3 spans 15 residues. CDR3 residues: CASSYGLVETDTQYF. In DNA form, the CDR3 reads TGTGCCAGCAGTTATGGGCTAGTCGAAACAGATACGCAGTATTTT.

This chain joins TRBV7-6 and TRBJ2-1, with 9 bases lining up with TRBD2. The junction had 10 bases not matched to a gene; V was cut back by 5 bases and J by 5 bases. The CDR3 consists of 16 residues. CDR1 and CDR2 from the germline V gene are SGHVS and FNYEAQ. Written as DNA, the CDR3 is TGTGCCAGCAGCGCCCGCCCTAGCGGGATGAACAATGAGCAGTTCTTC. Protein product: CASSARPSGMNNEQFF.

This rearrangement joins TRBV9 to TRBJ2-5; 8 bases line up with TRBD1. J lost 5 bases, V lost 4 bases, and 10 bases had no gene match. Germline assignment: CDR1 SGDLS and CDR2 YYNGEE. The CDR3 sequence is 15 residues long. Here the CDR3 DNA reads TGTGCCAGCAGCCCAGGGACAGGCTCCGGGGAGACCCAGTACTTC. This encodes CASSPGTGSGETQYF.

This clone was detected once. This sequence joins TRBV9 and TRBJ1-2, with D perhaps matching TRBD1 (6 bases). The V gene lost 6 bases and the J gene lost 6 bases, with 18 bases spanning the gap. Per the germline V gene, CDR1 is SGDLS and CDR2 is YYNGEE. The CDR3 length is 14 residues. The CDR3 spells CASNPGNRAHGYTF. CDR3 DNA sequence: TGTGCCAGCAACCCAGGTAACAGGGCTCATGGCTACACCTTC.

The chain carries TRBV2 and TRBJ2-3; 11 bases map to TRBD2. The CDR3 covers 15 residues. The germline V gene encodes CDR1 SNHLY and CDR2 FYNNEI. The V segment lost 7 bases and the J segment 0 bases; nucleotides outside the gene matches: 3. CDR3: CASKGTSGSTDTQYF. DNA for the CDR3: TGTGCCAGCAAAGGGACTAGCGGTAGCACAGATACGCAGTATTTT.

The chain carries TRBV28 and TRBJ1-5; D ambiguous. V lost 7 bases and J 7 bases, leaving 17 bases between the germline ends. Germline V gene data show CDR1 as MDHEN and CDR2 as SYDVKM. This CDR3 region has 14 residues. CDR3 in DNA: TGTGCCAGCACCCCTATCGGGAGGGCACAGCCCCAGCATTTT. Translated, it gives CASTPIGRAQPQHF.

The V call is TRBV7-9, the J call TRBJ2-7; D is uncertain. Trimming removed 0 bases from V and 1 base from J, with 19 bases in between. This CDR3 has 18 residues. Germline CDR1 is SEHNR and CDR2 is FQNEAQ (reference sequence). The CDR3: CASSLAKIGWADSYEQYF. CDR3 DNA: TGTGCCAGCAGCTTAGCGAAAATCGGGTGGGCGGATTCCTACGAGCAGTACTTC.

The chain couples TRBV7-2 to TRBJ1-2; D ambiguous. Trimming left V 5 bases short and J 2 bases short, with 18 bases between. The CDR3 has 16 residues. Germline lookup yields CDR1 SGHTA and CDR2 FQGNSA. The CDR3 reads CASSATVRSVNYGYTF. CDR3 nucleotides: TGTGCCAGCAGCGCCACGGTCAGATCCGTCAACTATGGCTACACCTTC.

In its sample, this clone was seen a few times. The chain employs TRBV29-1 and TRBJ1-4; 7 nucleotides line up with TRBD1. In germline, CDR1 is SQVTM, CDR2 ANQGSEA. This CDR3 region has 14 residues. J lost 0 bases, V lost 6 bases, and 4 bases had no gene match. The CDR3 reads CSVLQGATNEKLFF. The DNA for the CDR3 is TGCAGCGTACTCCAGGGGGCAACTAATGAAAAACTGTTTTTT.

V usage is TRBV10-3 and J usage is TRBJ1-1; D gene uncertain. The V gene lost 2 bases and the J gene lost 1 base, with 8 bases spanning the gap. This CDR3 region has 14 residues. Germline-derived CDR1 and CDR2 are ENHRY and SYGVKD. CDR3 amino acids: CAISEGWKNTEAFF. DNA for the CDR3: TGTGCCATCAGTGAGGGGTGGAAGAACACTGAAGCTTTCTTT.

The chain recombines TRBV6-5 with TRBJ2-7; D uncertain. The CDR3 sequence is 14 residues long. Germline lookup yields CDR1 MNHEY and CDR2 SVGAGI. V was trimmed by 6 bases and J by 4 bases, leaving 16 bases between them. The CDR3 region has the DNA TGTGCCAGCAGCACCCCCGGACCCAGTTACGAGCAGTACTTC. Translated: CASSTPGPSYEQYF.

This chain links TRBV19 with TRBJ1-1; the D is unclear. Per the germline V gene, CDR1 is LNHDA and CDR2 is SQIVND (reference sequence). Between the trimmed V and J ends, which lost 8 bases and 5 bases, there was a span of 9 bases. The CDR3 is 11 residues long. CDR3 amino acids: CASVFGTEAFF. DNA of the CDR3: TGTGCCAGTGTATTTGGGACTGAAGCTTTCTTT. The full variable domain, with the rest looked up from reference TRBV19 and TRBJ1-1, is DGGITQSPKYLFRKEGQNVTLSCEQNLNHDAMYWYRQDPGQGLRLIYYSQIVNDFQKGDIAEGYSVSREKKESFPLTVTSAQKNPTAFYLCASVFGTEAFFGQGTRLTVV.

The chain uses TRBV28 and TRBJ2-3; 12 bases line up with TRBD2. Unmatched junction bases numbered 6, after V lost 6 bases and J lost 2 bases. There are 16 residues in the CDR3. Germline CDR1 reads MDHEN; CDR2 reads SYDVKM. In DNA form, the CDR3 reads TGTGCCAGCAGCTTGAGGACTAGCGGGATCACAGATACGCAGTATTTT. This sequence encodes CASSLRTSGITDTQYF.

The chain has TRBV4-3 and TRBJ2-3; D gene uncertain. Germline V gene data show CDR1 as LGHNA and CDR2 as YSLEER. Trimming stripped 0 bases from V and 2 bases from J, with 9 bases between. The CDR3 runs to 15 residues. As DNA, the CDR3 is TGCGCCAGCAGCCAAGACAGTACACCCACAGATACGCAGTATTTT. Translation: CASSQDSTPTDTQYF.

The rearrangement joins TRBV7-9 to TRBJ2-2; 9 bases are a match to TRBD1. The CDR3 is 16 residues long. The germline CDR1 and CDR2 sequences are SEHNR and FQNEAQ (reference sequence). V lost 5 bases, J lost 4 bases, and 8 bases stayed unmatched. CDR3: CASSDWTGEGTGELFF. DNA for the CDR3: TGTGCCAGCAGCGACTGGACAGGGGAGGGCACCGGGGAGCTGTTTTTT.

The CDR3 DNA reads TGTGCCAGCAGTCCCATACCGGCGGGCGGGGAGCTGTTTTTT. This encodes CASSPIPAGGELFF. The V gene is TRBV27, the J gene TRBJ2-2; D may be TRBD2 (5 bases). Germline CDR1 is MNHEY and CDR2 is SMNVEV (reference sequence). Trimming pared 5 bases from V and 7 bases from J, leaving 14 bases between. There are 14 residues in the CDR3.

This chain connects TRBV10-2 to TRBJ2-2; tentative D call: TRBD2 (6 bases). Germline loops: CDR1 WSHSY, CDR2 SAAADI. The V gene lost 3 bases and the J gene lost 0 bases, with 17 bases spanning the gap. The CDR3 contains 18 residues. The CDR3 sequence: CASSDPAREVANTGELFF. DNA for the CDR3: TGCGCCAGCAGTGATCCCGCCAGGGAGGTTGCGAACACCGGGGAGCTGTTTTTT.

This clone was counted a single time. The rearrangement uses TRBV9 and TRBJ1-1; D remains unclear. The CDR3 runs to 12 residues. From germline, CDR1 is SGDLS and CDR2 YYNGEE. Between the trimmed V and J ends, which lost 0 bases and 9 bases, there was a span of 9 bases. The CDR3 DNA reads TGTGCCAGCAGCGTAGGTAAGGGCCAAGCTTTCTTT. It yields the protein CASSVGKGQAFF.